Each of the 13 T cell receptor beta chains below was sequenced from the same sample in a study of T cell repertoires in cytomegalovirus infection. TCRdb fed the reads into MiXCR, producing one record per CDR3 protein. Found here are more than 300,000 distinct CDR3 sequences, about 35% of them singletons; the top ten hold about 13%. Their specific antigens are unknown. The specimen was cultured PBMCs, collected from culture after CMV antigen stimulation. The source is a human donor in good health (CMV status not recorded). Some clones in this sample may be carry-over from other donors' samples.

This clonotype has just a few counts. This chain joins TRBV11-3 and TRBJ1-1; D gene uncertain. The V end was cut by 2 bases, the J end by 1 base, with 8 bases between. Germline V lookup: CDR1 SGHNT, CDR2 YENEEA. The CDR3 has 14 amino acids. In DNA, the CDR3 is TGTGCCAGCAGCTTAAATGACGGGAACACTGAAGCTTTCTTT. Translated, it gives CASSLNDGNTEAFF.

The chain combines TRBV19 with TRBJ2-1; TRBD2 matches 7 bases. This CDR3 region has 15 residues. V lost 3 bases and J lost 13; bases outside the gene matches: 15. CDR1 is LNHDA, CDR2 SQIVND, per germline (reference sequence). The CDR3 DNA reads TGTGCCAGTAGTATCAGTCTGGACGGGAGGTCCCCCCAGTTCTTC. This sequence encodes CASSISLDGRSPQFF.

This clonotype appeared a few times. The V call is TRBV12-3 or TRBV12-4, the J call TRBJ2-4; D assignment may be TRBD1 or TRBD2 (6 bases each). Trimming pared 1 base from V and 3 bases from J, leaving 10 bases between. This CDR3 has 15 residues. The DNA for the CDR3 is TGTGCCAGCAGTTTAGGAGGGGGGATCAAAAACATTCAGTACTTC. It codes for CASSLGGGIKNIQYF.

This clonotype showed up just a few times. The chain is built from TRBV27 and TRBJ2-3; possible D gene TRBD2, 6 bases. The germline V gene has CDR1 MNHEY and CDR2 SMNVEV (reference sequence). There are 15 residues in the CDR3. Trimming cost V 6 bases and J 5 bases, with 18 bases left between them. The CDR3 sequence: CASRNRDLKRDTQYF. The CDR3 coding sequence is TGTGCCAGCAGGAATAGGGACTTGAAGAGAGATACGCAGTATTTT.

The chain has TRBV27 and TRBJ2-7; D unclear. Germline assignment: CDR1 MNHEY and CDR2 SMNVEV (reference sequence). The CDR3 consists of 14 residues. The ends were cut back, 2 bases at V and 0 bases at J, with 8 bases in the middle. The CDR3 sequence: CASSLAKASYEQYF. The CDR3 DNA reads TGTGCCAGCAGTTTAGCGAAGGCCTCCTACGAGCAGTACTTC.

This chain links TRBV7-2 with TRBJ1-6; possible D gene TRBD1, 5 bases. The CDR3 covers 17 residues. V was cut by 5 bases and J by 7 bases, with 21 bases left in between. Germline V gene sequence: CDR1 SGHTA, CDR2 FQGNSA. CDR3 in amino acids: CASSTRGPSRGNSPLHF. CDR3 coding DNA: TGTGCCAGCAGCACTAGAGGGCCATCGAGGGGAAATTCACCCCTCCACTTT.

This clonotype was observed a few times. The genes are TRBV6-2 or TRBV6-3 and TRBJ2-1; 10 bases fit TRBD2. Trimming took 0 bases from V and 7 from J; bases not matched to a gene: 6. Germline CDR1 reads MNHEY; CDR2 reads SVGEGT. The CDR3 length is 16 residues. CDR3 in amino acids: CASSYSKLAGRNEQFF. In nucleotides, the CDR3 is TGTGCCAGCAGTTACTCGAAACTAGCGGGAAGGAATGAGCAGTTCTTC.

The J gene is TRBJ2-1, the V gene TRBV5-6; weak D call: TRBD2 (5 bases). V dropped 5 bases and J dropped 4 bases, with 19 bases sitting between them. The CDR3 consists of 16 residues. Looked up from germline, CDR1 is SGHDT and CDR2 is YYEEEE. CDR3 bases: TGTGCCAGCAGGCTACGAGGGAGAGACCCTTACAATGAGCAGTTCTTC. It specifies CASRLRGRDPYNEQFF.

CDR3 nucleotides: TGCAGCGTCGGTGGGACTAGCGGGCGATCCTACGAGCAGTACTTC. Encoded protein: CSVGGTSGRSYEQYF. The chain couples TRBV29-1 to TRBJ2-7; 12 positions agree with TRBD2. The germline V gene has CDR1 SQVTM and CDR2 ANQGSEA. This CDR3 is built from 15 residues. J was trimmed by 1 base and V by 6 bases; bases with no gene match: 7.

The chain employs TRBV7-2 and TRBJ2-5; 10 bases fit TRBD2. The germline gives CDR1 SGHTA, CDR2 FQGNSA. The trim removed 7 bases at V and 0 bases at J, leaving 5 bases unmatched. The CDR3 is made up of 15 amino acids. The CDR3 spells CASTSGGWYQETQYF. The CDR3 nucleotides read TGTGCCAGCACTAGCGGGGGATGGTACCAAGAGACCCAGTACTTC.

A few counts support this clonotype. The chain joins TRBV25-1 to TRBJ2-1; D ambiguous. V was cut by 6 bases and J by 7 bases, with 10 bases left in between. Germline V gives CDR1 MGHDK, CDR2 SYGVNS. The CDR3 length is 12 residues. CDR3 DNA: TGTGCCAGCAGCGGACGGAATAATGAGCAGTTCTTC. It encodes CASSGRNNEQFF.

The J gene is TRBJ2-3, the V gene TRBV20-1; D remains ambiguous. In germline, CDR1 is DFQATT, CDR2 SNEGSKA (reference sequence). The V gene lost 4 bases and the J gene lost 5 bases, with 13 bases spanning the gap. The CDR3 totals 13 residues. In DNA, the CDR3 is TGCAGTGCTAACTCCGGACGGTTAGATACGCAGTATTTT. Residues: CSANSGRLDTQYF.

The J gene is TRBJ1-6, the V gene TRBV7-8; 10 bases fit TRBD1. V trimming: 1 base; J trimming: 8 bases; junction bases outside the gene matches: 2. CDR1 SGHVS and CDR2 FQNEAQ come from the germline V gene. The CDR3 spans 15 residues. The CDR3 DNA follows: TGTGCCAGCAGCTTAGACGGGACAGGGGATTCACCCCTCCACTTT. Encoded protein: CASSLDGTGDSPLHF.